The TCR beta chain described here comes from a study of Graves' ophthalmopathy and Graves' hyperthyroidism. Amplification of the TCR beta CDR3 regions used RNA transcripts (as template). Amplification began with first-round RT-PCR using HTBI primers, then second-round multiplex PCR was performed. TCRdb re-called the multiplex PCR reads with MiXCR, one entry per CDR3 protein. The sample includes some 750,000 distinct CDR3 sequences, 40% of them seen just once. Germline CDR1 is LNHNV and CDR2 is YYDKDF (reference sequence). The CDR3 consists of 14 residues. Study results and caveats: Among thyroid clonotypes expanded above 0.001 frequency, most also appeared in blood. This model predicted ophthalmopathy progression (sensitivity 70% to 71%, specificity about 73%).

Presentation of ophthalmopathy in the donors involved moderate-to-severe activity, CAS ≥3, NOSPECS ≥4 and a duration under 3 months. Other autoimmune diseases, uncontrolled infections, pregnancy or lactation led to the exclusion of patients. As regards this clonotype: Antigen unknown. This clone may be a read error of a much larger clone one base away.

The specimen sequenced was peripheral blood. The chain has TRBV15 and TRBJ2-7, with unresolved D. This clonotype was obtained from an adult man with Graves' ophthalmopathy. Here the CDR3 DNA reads TGTGCCACCAGCAGAGGCCTCCAGGAATACGAGCAGTGCTTC. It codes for CATSRGLQEYEQCF.